A single sample gave rise to the 18 T cell receptor beta chains below, sequenced in a study of control samples from healthy donors and cancer patients. Sequencing was performed with immunoSEQ multiplex PCR; in TCRdb, only in-frame clones are kept and a portion is missing. The table lists 75,000 to 80,000 clones, around nine tenths of them singletons. Input material: PBMCs. All receptors derive from a woman aged 45-65 years with colorectal cancer.

The chain is built from TRBV28 and TRBJ1-6; D is uncertain. V was pared by 2 bases and J by 9 bases, with 8 bases between. Per germline, CDR1 MDHEN and CDR2 SYDVKM. There are 13 residues in the CDR3. The CDR3 DNA follows: TGTGCCAGCAGTTTAGGTAGGAGTTCACCCCTCCACTTT. Translation gives CASSLGRSSPLHF.

J is TRBJ2-3 and V is TRBV6-2 or TRBV6-3, with 10 bases lining up with TRBD2. This CDR3 spans 16 amino acids. The V gene's germline CDR1 is MNHEY and CDR2 SVGEGT. After removal of 6 bases from V and 4 bases from J, the junction contained 10 bases not matched to a gene. Here the CDR3 DNA reads TGTGCCAGCAGCCCTCCCCAGCGGGGGGGCGCAGATACGCAGTATTTT. This codes for CASSPPQRGGADTQYF.

This clone was seen once. V is TRBV5-5 and J is TRBJ2-1, with D perhaps TRBD2 (5 bases). Looked up from germline, CDR1 is SGHKS and CDR2 is YYEKEE (reference sequence). Trimming took off 5 bases at V and 10 bases at J, with 16 bases between the two ends. The CDR3 spans 13 residues. CDR3 coding DNA: TGTGCCAGCAGTTCTCATCTAGCCGGGGAGCAGTTCTTC. This encodes CASSSHLAGEQFF.

The chain is built from TRBV7-2 and TRBJ2-5; 9 bases agree with TRBD1. Trimming took 5 bases from V and 2 from J; bases not matched to a gene: 6. The V gene's germline CDR1 is SGHTA and CDR2 FQGNSA. This CDR3 has 15 residues. Here the CDR3 DNA reads TGTGCCAGCAGCACCGGACAGGGGTTTCAAGAGACCCAGTACTTC. Amino acids: CASSTGQGFQETQYF.

The gene calls are TRBV15 and TRBJ2-7; D not certain. Looked up from germline, CDR1 is LNHNV and CDR2 is YYDKDF (reference sequence). The CDR3 runs 13 residues. Trimming left V 3 bases short and J 2 bases short, with 8 bases between. CDR3 loop: CATSSSETYEQYV. The CDR3 region has the DNA TGTGCCACCAGCAGTTCCGAAACCTACGAGCAGTACGTC.

This clone was found a few times. The rearrangement uses TRBV7-2 and TRBJ1-2; 12 bases are a match to TRBD1. The germline V gene has CDR1 SGHTA and CDR2 FQGNSA. Germline trimming cut 3 bases from V and 7 bases from J; bases unmatched to any gene: 0. This CDR3 spans 13 amino acids. The DNA of the CDR3 is TGTGCCAGCAGCTTGGGACAGGGGGCTGGCTACACCTTC. The encoded protein is CASSLGQGAGYTF. Full variable domain (missing parts from reference TRBV7-2 and TRBJ1-2): GAGVSQSPSNKVTEKGKDVELRCDPISGHTALYWYRQSLGQGLEFLIYFQGNSAPDKSGLPSDRFSAERTGGSVSTLTIQRTQQEDSAVYLCASSLGQGAGYTFGSGTRLTVV.

V usage is TRBV6-1 and J usage is TRBJ1-4, with D unresolved. The CDR3 spans 17 residues. V was shortened by 0 bases and J by 8 bases, with 19 bases between the two germline ends. Germline V gene lookup returns CDR1 MNHNS and CDR2 SASEGT. CDR3 DNA: TGTGCCAGCAGTGAAGCCCCACGGGGTTCCACTCGAGAAAAACTGTTTTTT. Translating gives CASSEAPRGSTREKLFF.

The V gene is TRBV7-2, the J gene TRBJ1-2; D remains ambiguous. The germline V gene has CDR1 SGHTA and CDR2 FQGNSA. The CDR3 extends over 11 amino acids. V lost 1 base, J lost 8 bases, and 5 bases lay in between. The DNA of the CDR3 is TGTGCCAGCAGCTTAGTAAACGGCTACACCTTC. Amino acids: CASSLVNGYTF.

This clone showed up just once. The chain carries TRBV2 and TRBJ1-4; the D is unclear. The V and J ends lost 6 bases and 8 bases respectively, with 13 bases between them. The germline V gene encodes CDR1 SNHLY and CDR2 FYNNEI. The CDR3 runs to 13 residues. In DNA, the CDR3 is TGTGCCAGCAGGGATAGGGTTGAGGAAAAACTGTTTTTT. This sequence encodes CASRDRVEEKLFF. Supplemented by reference TRBV2 and TRBJ1-4, the full variable domain reads EPEVTQTPSHQVTQMGQEVILRCVPISNHLYFYWYRQILGQKVEFLVSFYNNEISEKSEIFDDQFSVERPDGSNFTLKIRSTKLEDSAMYFCASRDRVEEKLFFGSGTQLSVL.

V gene TRBV19 combines with J gene TRBJ1-6; 7 nucleotides align to TRBD1. J gave up 8 bases and V 3 bases, and 7 bases lay outside the gene matches. CDR1 and CDR2 from the germline V gene are LNHDA and SQIVND (reference sequence). The CDR3 loop spans 15 amino acids. In DNA, the CDR3 is TGTGCCAGTAGTATGCCGAGGACAGGAGATTCACCCCTCCACTTT. It is translated as CASSMPRTGDSPLHF.

CDR3 sequence: CASSLTAANTEAFF. CDR3 bases: TGCGCCAGCAGCTTGACCGCAGCGAACACTGAAGCTTTCTTT. The J gene is TRBJ1-1, the V gene TRBV5-1, with D uncertain. V was shortened by 1 base and J by 1 base, with 8 bases between the two germline ends. CDR3 length: 14 residues. CDR1 and CDR2 (germline): SGHRS, YFSETQ.

This clone occurred a few times. The V call is TRBV2, the J call TRBJ2-3; D remains unclear. The CDR3 contains 13 residues. The germline V gene encodes CDR1 SNHLY and CDR2 FYNNEI. Trimming took off 3 bases at V and 7 bases at J, with 11 bases between the two ends. The CDR3: CASSDSALYTQYF. CDR3 nucleotide sequence: TGTGCCAGCAGTGACTCAGCTCTTTATACGCAGTATTTT. Using reference TRBV2 and TRBJ2-3 for the parts outside the CDR3, the full variable domain is EPEVTQTPSHQVTQMGQEVILRCVPISNHLYFYWYRQILGQKVEFLVSFYNNEISEKSEIFDDQFSVERPDGSNFTLKIRSTKLEDSAMYFCASSDSALYTQYFGPGTRLTVL.

This chain uses TRBV24-1 with TRBJ1-5; 7 bases are shared with TRBD1. V shed 4 bases and J 2 bases; nucleotides not matched to a gene: 7. There are 16 residues in the CDR3. CDR1 is KGHDR, CDR2 SFDVKD, per germline. The CDR3 region is CATSDSTGTGNQPQHF. The CDR3 DNA is TGTGCCACCAGTGACTCGACAGGGACGGGCAATCAGCCCCAGCATTTT.

The V gene is TRBV19, the J gene TRBJ1-2; a possible D gene is TRBD1 (6 bases). Per germline, CDR1 LNHDA and CDR2 SQIVND (reference sequence). The V and J ends lost 10 bases and 1 base respectively, with 13 bases between them. The CDR3 is 13 residues long. The DNA of the CDR3 is TGTGCCACCCTAACGGACAGTAACTATGGCTACACCTTC. Translated, it gives CATLTDSNYGYTF.

The chain uses TRBV30 and TRBJ2-5; the match to TRBD2 covers 13 bases. This CDR3 region has 18 residues. The ends lost 1 base at V and 5 bases at J; junction bases unmatched: 13. Germline V gene sequence: CDR1 GTSNPN, CDR2 SVGIG (reference sequence). The CDR3 reads CAWSALTSGGARGETQYF. The CDR3 nucleotides read TGTGCCTGGAGTGCCCTAACTAGCGGGGGGGCCCGCGGGGAGACCCAGTACTTC.

This rearrangement joins TRBV6-1 to TRBJ1-6; tentative D call: TRBD1 (5 bases). The germline gives CDR1 MNHNS, CDR2 SASEGT. The CDR3 length is 15 residues. The ends were cut back, 3 bases at V and 4 bases at J, with 10 bases in the middle. The CDR3, as DNA: TGTGCCAGCAGTGACCGACAGAATTATAATTCACCCCTCCACTTT. Its protein product is CASSDRQNYNSPLHF.

The gene calls are TRBV7-8 and TRBJ2-1; TRBD1 is a possible D gene (5 bases). This CDR3 spans 13 amino acids. Between the trimmed V and J ends, which lost 0 bases and 12 bases, there was a span of 12 bases. Looked up from germline, CDR1 is SGHVS and CDR2 is FQNEAQ. CDR3 amino acids: CASSLAGAKVQFF. In DNA form, the CDR3 reads TGTGCCAGCAGCTTAGCAGGGGCTAAGGTGCAGTTCTTC.

V and J are TRBV10-2 and TRBJ1-1, with D possibly TRBD1 on 6 matching bases. V was shortened by 6 bases and J by 4 bases, with 18 bases between the two germline ends. CDR3 length: 15 amino acids. Germline lookup yields CDR1 WSHSY and CDR2 SAAADI. The CDR3 sequence is CASREGGRGGTEAFF. CDR3 DNA: TGCGCCAGCAGGGAGGGGGGGCGCGGGGGCACTGAAGCTTTCTTT.